This T cell receptor beta chain originates from a study of tumour-infiltrating T cells in Burkitt lymphoma. Study-wide background: Survival, overall and progression-free, tracked with productive clonality.

The method was immunoSEQ multiplex PCR; TCRdb's version includes in-frame clones alone and lacks a portion of them. The table has 8,000 or so clones, over 60% seen once. The germline gives CDR1 MNHNY, CDR2 SVGAGI (reference sequence). With 8 bases removed from V and 8 bases from J, the gap between germline ends came to 18 bases. The CDR3 spans 14 residues. The TCR comes from a human donor with diffuse large B-cell lymphoma. The chain is built from TRBV6-6 and TRBJ1-4; D unclear. The specimen sequenced was tumor tissue. The CDR3 coding sequence is TGTGCCAGCTCCCCCCTGTTAGGAGGGGAAAAACTGTTTTTT. Amino acids: CASSPLLGGEKLFF.